What follows are 23 T cell receptor beta chains derived from one specimen sequenced in a study of shared clonotypes between healthy human individuals. Repertoires were generated with immunoSEQ multiplex PCR, while TCRdb's copy carries only in-frame clones and drops some. The sample shows more than 2 million clones, around 93% of them seen only once. Terminally differentiated effector memory CD45RA+ cells were left out of the naive CD8 fraction, which was CD45RO-negative and positively selected for CCR7. Sequencing input: naive CD8+ T cells from PBMCs. The receptors derive from a man aged 18 to 35 in good health. Some clones in this sample may be carry-over from other donors' samples.

CDR3 region: CASSPWGYGETQYF. The DNA of the CDR3 is TGTGCCAGCAGTCCTTGGGGCTATGGGGAGACCCAGTACTTC. The chain employs TRBV27 and TRBJ2-5, with D possibly being TRBD1 (5 bases). Trimming left V 5 bases short and J 5 bases short, with 15 bases between. Germline V CDR1 and CDR2: MNHEY, SMNVEV (reference sequence). The CDR3 runs to 14 residues.

This chain links TRBV18 with TRBJ1-5, with D uncertain. Germline loops: CDR1 KGHSH, CDR2 LQKENI. V lost 2 bases to trimming and J lost 0 bases, with 14 bases between them. CDR3 length: 17 residues. CDR3 sequence: CASSPFRGGDSNQPQHF. Written as DNA, the CDR3 is TGTGCCAGCTCACCATTTCGGGGTGGGGATAGCAATCAGCCCCAGCATTTT.

This clone was recorded only once. This rearrangement joins TRBV5-1 to TRBJ2-1, with D hard to call. This CDR3 is built from 14 residues. The V and J ends lost 4 bases and 4 bases respectively, with 12 bases between them. CDR1 and CDR2 from the germline V gene are SGHRS and YFSETQ. The DNA for the CDR3 is TGCGCCAGCAGCCCAGCCCCATCGTACAATGAGCAGTTCTTC. Translated, it gives CASSPAPSYNEQFF.

The V call is TRBV11-2, the J call TRBJ1-2; the D gene is possibly TRBD1 (6 bases). Germline assignment: CDR1 SGHAT and CDR2 FQNNGV. The CDR3 has 15 amino acids. Trimming stripped 3 bases from V and 3 bases from J, with 14 bases between. The CDR3: CASSLGTDSHYGYTF. CDR3 nucleotides: TGTGCCAGCAGCTTGGGGACGGACAGCCACTATGGCTACACCTTC. The entire variable domain, with the rest obtained from reference TRBV11-2 and TRBJ1-2, is as follows: EAGVAQSPRYKIIEKRQSVAFWCNPISGHATLYWYQQILGQGPKLLIQFQNNGVVDDSQLPKDRFSAERLKGVDSTLKIQPAKLEDSAVYLCASSLGTDSHYGYTFGSGTRLTVV.

This chain links TRBV4-1 with TRBJ1-1; no definite D call. Germline values: CDR1 MGHRA, CDR2 YSYEKL. V was cut by 4 bases and J by 1 base, with 13 bases left in between. The CDR3 loop spans 15 amino acids. CDR3 residues: CASSLQRASNTEAFF. The CDR3 DNA follows: TGCGCCAGCAGCCTCCAGCGGGCTTCGAACACTGAAGCTTTCTTT.

The chain recombines TRBV7-9 with TRBJ2-3; D might be TRBD2 (5 bases). V shed 4 bases and J shed 8 bases, with 13 bases lying between them. The CDR3 is 13 amino acids. CDR1 is SEHNR and CDR2 is FQNEAQ in the germline V gene (reference sequence). This CDR3 is CASSSGVRGTQYF. The CDR3 DNA sequence: TGTGCCAGCAGCTCCGGGGTCCGGGGTACGCAGTATTTT. Looking up the rest from reference TRBV7-9 and TRBJ2-3 gives the full variable domain: DTGVSQNPRHKITKRGQNVTFRCDPISEHNRLYWYRQTLGQGPEFLTYFQNEAQLEKSRLLSDRFSAERPKGSFSTLEIQRTEQGDSAMYLCASSSGVRGTQYFGPGTRLTVL.

This clone was counted a single time. The chain carries TRBV4-3 and TRBJ2-3; 10 nucleotides align to TRBD2. The CDR3 sequence is 17 residues long. The J segment lost 3 bases and the V segment lost 5 bases, leaving 11 bases of the junction unmatched. CDR1 and CDR2 from the germline V gene are LGHNA and YSLEER. CDR3 nucleotide sequence: TGCGCCAGCAGCATATCGGGACTAGCGTTTGAGACAGATACGCAGTATTTT. Protein: CASSISGLAFETDTQYF.

The rearrangement joins TRBV6-5 to TRBJ2-5, with TRBD1 matching 9 bases. This CDR3 has 14 residues. The V gene end was trimmed by 5 bases and the J gene end by 2 bases; junction bases not matched to a gene: 3. CDR1 is MNHEY, CDR2 SVGAGI, per germline. CDR3 bases: TGTGCCAGCAGTACGACAGGGGGGCAAGAGACCCAGTACTTC. Its protein product is CASSTTGGQETQYF.

In nucleotides, the CDR3 is TGTGCCAGCAGCACTGGAATAACGGACACCGGGGAGCTGTTTTTT. Amino acid sequence: CASSTGITDTGELFF. The chain carries TRBV9 and TRBJ2-2; no definite D call. This CDR3 spans 15 amino acids. The V gene's germline CDR1 is SGDLS and CDR2 YYNGEE. Deletions cut 4 bases from V and 3 bases from J, with 13 bases between.

V is TRBV7-8 and J is TRBJ1-2, with unresolved D. V lost 5 bases and J lost 2, with 18 bases in between. Germline V gene data show CDR1 as SGHVS and CDR2 as FQNEAQ. CDR3 size: 16 residues. CDR3 DNA sequence: TGTGCCAGCAGCCGCGGGAGGGAGGAGATAAACTATGGCTACACCTTC. Its protein is CASSRGREEINYGYTF.

The genes are TRBV5-4 and TRBJ1-5; D unresolved. V dropped 0 bases and J dropped 5 bases, with 6 bases sitting between them. The CDR3 is 13 amino acids. Germline V CDR1 and CDR2: SGHNT, YYREEE (reference sequence). CDR3 residues: CASSLDGDQPQHF. The CDR3, as DNA: TGTGCCAGCAGCTTGGACGGGGATCAGCCCCAGCATTTT.

The rearrangement links TRBV9 to TRBJ2-2; D is unclear. This CDR3 has 13 residues. Germline CDR1 SGDLS, CDR2 YYNGEE. Deletions cut 3 bases from V and 6 bases from J, with 9 bases between. Here the CDR3 DNA reads TGTGCCAGCAGCGCACTGAGTGCCGGGGAGCTGTTTTTT. It specifies CASSALSAGELFF.

The chain recombines TRBV19 with TRBJ2-5, with TRBD2 matching over 7 bases. The CDR3 spans 15 residues. Germline V lookup: CDR1 LNHDA, CDR2 SQIVND (reference sequence). Trimming took 3 bases from V and 2 from J; bases not matched to a gene: 6. The CDR3 DNA reads TGTGCCAGTAGTATCAGCGGGATTACTCAAGAGACCCAGTACTTC. Its translation is CASSISGITQETQYF.

The chain is built from TRBV7-8 and TRBJ2-5; no clear D. Germline CDR1 and CDR2: SGHVS and FQNEAQ. This CDR3 has 13 amino acids. Trimming shortened V by 3 bases and J by 5 bases, and 10 bases separated the two germline ends. CDR3 loop: CASSLNRQETQYF. The CDR3 bases are TGTGCCAGCAGCTTGAATCGCCAGGAGACCCAGTACTTC.

The rearrangement uses TRBV28 and TRBJ2-5, with D perhaps matching TRBD2 (6 bases). The V gene's germline CDR1 is MDHEN and CDR2 SYDVKM. This CDR3 comprises 15 residues. The ends were cut back, 7 bases at V and 2 bases at J, with 17 bases in the middle. CDR3 DNA: TGTGCCAGCACCCACGGTGGGGGGAGGCAAGAGACCCAGTACTTC. Translated: CASTHGGGRQETQYF.

The V call is TRBV7-8, the J call TRBJ2-2; 10 positions match TRBD2. V was pared by 4 bases and J by 5 bases, with 7 bases of the junction left unmatched. Per the germline V gene, CDR1 is SGHVS and CDR2 is FQNEAQ. The CDR3 runs 16 residues. The CDR3 protein is CASSSPSGRRTGELFF. The CDR3 DNA is TGTGCCAGCAGCTCCCCTAGCGGGAGACGGACCGGGGAGCTGTTTTTT.

This clone has only a few counts. CDR3 in amino acids: CSARGGSGYTF. Here the CDR3 DNA reads TGCAGCGCCCGAGGAGGATCTGGCTACACCTTC. V is TRBV29-1 and J is TRBJ1-2; D call uncertain. CDR3 length: 11 amino acids. Germline CDR1 is SQVTM and CDR2 is ANQGSEA. Between the trimmed V and J ends, which lost 7 bases and 7 bases, there was a span of 13 bases. Full variable domain (outside the CDR3, taken from reference TRBV29-1 and TRBJ1-2): SAVISQKPSRDICQRGTSLTIQCQVDSQVTMMFWYRQQPGQSLTLIATANQGSEATYESGFVIDKFPISRPNLTFSTLTVSNMSPEDSSIYLCSARGGSGYTFGSGTRLTVV.

This chain uses TRBV7-9 with TRBJ2-5; D not resolved. Germline V CDR1 and CDR2: SEHNR, FQNEAQ (reference sequence). The CDR3 totals 12 residues. Trimming cost V 5 bases and J 0 bases, with 4 bases left between them. CDR3 sequence: CASSAYQETQYF. The CDR3 DNA is TGTGCCAGCAGCGCCTACCAAGAGACCCAGTACTTC.

This chain links TRBV28 with TRBJ1-1; no firm D call. V lost 2 bases and J 3 bases, leaving 13 bases between the germline ends. Germline V gene data show CDR1 as MDHEN and CDR2 as SYDVKM. This CDR3 region has 15 residues. DNA of the CDR3: TGTGCCAGCAGTTTACTCGGCAGAAGGGACACTGAAGCTTTCTTT. The encoded protein is CASSLLGRRDTEAFF.

A remark on this clone: In the same sample, other DNA sequences code for this CDR3. The rearrangement links TRBV19 to TRBJ1-1; D gene unclear. Per germline, CDR1 LNHDA and CDR2 SQIVND (reference sequence). The CDR3 spans 13 residues. V dropped 7 bases and J dropped 0 bases, with 9 bases sitting between them. The CDR3: CASTITVNTEAFF. CDR3 sequence (DNA): TGTGCCAGTACCATAACAGTGAACACTGAAGCTTTCTTT.

J is TRBJ2-3 and V is TRBV9; D remains ambiguous. V was cut by 4 bases and J by 1 base, with 16 bases left in between. The CDR3 covers 16 residues. Per germline, CDR1 SGDLS and CDR2 YYNGEE. CDR3 amino acids: CASSPGHWSRTDTQYF. The CDR3 coding sequence is TGTGCCAGCAGCCCTGGGCATTGGTCACGCACAGATACGCAGTATTTT.

CDR3 coding DNA: TGTGCCAGCAGTACTAAGCAGTTCTTC. It is translated as CASSTKQFF. The chain couples TRBV27 to TRBJ2-1, with D unresolved. This CDR3 spans 9 amino acids. The germline V and J ends were trimmed by 5 bases and 11 bases, with 4 bases remaining between them. CDR1 and CDR2 from the germline V gene are MNHEY and SMNVEV (reference sequence).

The genes are TRBV10-3 and TRBJ1-3, with D unresolved. V shed 2 bases and J shed 3 bases, with 8 bases lying between them. The CDR3 length is 14 residues. CDR1 is ENHRY and CDR2 is SYGVKD in the germline V gene. In DNA form, the CDR3 reads TGTGCCATCAGTGAGGGACTTCGTGGAAACACCATATATTTT. Protein: CAISEGLRGNTIYF.